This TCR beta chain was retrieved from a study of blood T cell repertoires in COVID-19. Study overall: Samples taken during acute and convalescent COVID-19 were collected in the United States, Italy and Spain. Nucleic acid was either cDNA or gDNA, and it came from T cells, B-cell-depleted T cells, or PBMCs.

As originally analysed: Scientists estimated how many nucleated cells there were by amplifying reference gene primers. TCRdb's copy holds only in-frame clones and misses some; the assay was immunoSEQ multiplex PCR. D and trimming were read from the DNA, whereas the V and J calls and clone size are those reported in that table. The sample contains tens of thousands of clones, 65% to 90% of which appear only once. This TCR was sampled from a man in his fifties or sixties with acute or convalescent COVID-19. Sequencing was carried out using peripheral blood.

CDR3 coding DNA: TGTGCCAGCAGCCAGCCCGGGGCAGGGGATCAGCCCCAGCATTTT. Translation gives CASSQPGAGDQPQHF. V gene TRBV28 combines with J gene TRBJ1-5; a possible D gene is TRBD1 (6 bases). Deletions cut 6 bases from V and 5 bases from J, with 17 bases between. Germline values: CDR1 MDHEN, CDR2 SYDVKM. This CDR3 has 15 amino acids.